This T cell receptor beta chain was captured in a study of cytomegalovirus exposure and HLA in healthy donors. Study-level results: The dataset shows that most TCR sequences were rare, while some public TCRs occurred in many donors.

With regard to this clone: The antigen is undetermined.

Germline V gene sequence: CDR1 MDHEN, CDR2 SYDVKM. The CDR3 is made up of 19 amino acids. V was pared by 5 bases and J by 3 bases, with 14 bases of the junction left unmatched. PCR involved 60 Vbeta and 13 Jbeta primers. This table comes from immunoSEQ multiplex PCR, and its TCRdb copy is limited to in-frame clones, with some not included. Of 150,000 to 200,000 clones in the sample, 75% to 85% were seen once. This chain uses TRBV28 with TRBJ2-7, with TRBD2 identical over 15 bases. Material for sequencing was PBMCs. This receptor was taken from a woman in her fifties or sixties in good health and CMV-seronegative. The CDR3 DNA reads TGTGCCAGCAGTCCCCCGGGACTAGCGGGGGGCCCGTCTTACTACGAGCAGTACTTC. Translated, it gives CASSPPGLAGGPSYYEQYF. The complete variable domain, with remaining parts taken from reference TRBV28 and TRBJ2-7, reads DVKVTQSSRYLVKRTGEKVFLECVQDMDHENMFWYRQDPGLGLRLIYFSYDVKMKEKGDIPEGYSVSREKKERFSLILESASTNQTSMYLCASSPPGLAGGPSYYEQYFGPGTRLTVT.